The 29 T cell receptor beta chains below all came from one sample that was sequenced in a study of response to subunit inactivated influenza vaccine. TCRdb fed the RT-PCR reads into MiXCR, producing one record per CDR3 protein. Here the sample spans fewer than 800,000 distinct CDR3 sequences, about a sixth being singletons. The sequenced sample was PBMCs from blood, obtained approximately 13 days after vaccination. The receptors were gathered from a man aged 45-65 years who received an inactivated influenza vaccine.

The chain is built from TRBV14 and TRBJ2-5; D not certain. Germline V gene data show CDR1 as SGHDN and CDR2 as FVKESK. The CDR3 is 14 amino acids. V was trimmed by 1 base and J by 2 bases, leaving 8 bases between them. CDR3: CASSQVNSQETQYF. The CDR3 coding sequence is TGTGCCAGCAGCCAAGTGAACAGTCAAGAGACCCAGTACTTC.

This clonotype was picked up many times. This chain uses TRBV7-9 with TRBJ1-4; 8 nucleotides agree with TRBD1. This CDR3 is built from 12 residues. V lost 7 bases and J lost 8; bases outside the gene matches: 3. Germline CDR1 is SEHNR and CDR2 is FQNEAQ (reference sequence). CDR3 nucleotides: TGTGCCAGCAACCCAGGGGGCGAAAAACTGTTTTTT. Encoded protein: CASNPGGEKLFF. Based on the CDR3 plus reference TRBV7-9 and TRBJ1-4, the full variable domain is DTGVSQNPRHKITKRGQNVTFRCDPISEHNRLYWYRQTLGQGPEFLTYFQNEAQLEKSRLLSDRFSAERPKGSFSTLEIQRTEQGDSAMYLCASNPGGEKLFFGSGTQLSVL.

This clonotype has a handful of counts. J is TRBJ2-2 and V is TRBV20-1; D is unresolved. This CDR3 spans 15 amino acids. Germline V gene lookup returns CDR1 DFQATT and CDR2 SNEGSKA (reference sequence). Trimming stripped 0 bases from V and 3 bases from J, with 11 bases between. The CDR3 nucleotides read TGCAGTGCTAGAGATATGTACAGAGACACCGGGGAGCTGTTTTTT. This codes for CSARDMYRDTGELFF.

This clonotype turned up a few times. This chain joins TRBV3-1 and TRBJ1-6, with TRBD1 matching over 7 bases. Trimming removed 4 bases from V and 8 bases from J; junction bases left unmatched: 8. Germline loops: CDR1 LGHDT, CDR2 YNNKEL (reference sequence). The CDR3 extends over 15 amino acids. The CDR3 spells CASSPETGSDSPLHF. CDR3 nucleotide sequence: TGTGCCAGCAGCCCCGAGACAGGGTCGGATTCACCCCTCCACTTT.

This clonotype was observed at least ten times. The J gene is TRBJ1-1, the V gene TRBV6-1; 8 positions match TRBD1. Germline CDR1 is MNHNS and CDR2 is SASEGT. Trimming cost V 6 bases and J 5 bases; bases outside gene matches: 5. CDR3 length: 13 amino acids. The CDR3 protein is CASREQGGTEAFF. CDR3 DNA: TGTGCCAGCAGAGAACAGGGGGGAACTGAAGCTTTCTTT.

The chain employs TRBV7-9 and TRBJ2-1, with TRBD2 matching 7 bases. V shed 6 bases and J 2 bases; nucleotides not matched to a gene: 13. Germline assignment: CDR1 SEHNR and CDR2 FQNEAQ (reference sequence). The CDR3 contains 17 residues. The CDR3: CASSWTWASGTYNEQFF. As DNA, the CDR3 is TGTGCCAGCAGTTGGACTTGGGCTAGCGGAACCTACAATGAGCAGTTCTTC.

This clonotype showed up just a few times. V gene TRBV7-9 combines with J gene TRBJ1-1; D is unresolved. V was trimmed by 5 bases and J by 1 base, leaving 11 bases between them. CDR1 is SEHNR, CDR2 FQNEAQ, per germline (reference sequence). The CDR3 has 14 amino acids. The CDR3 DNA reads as TGTGCCAGCAGCACGAGGGCCGGGAACACTGAAGCTTTCTTT. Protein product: CASSTRAGNTEAFF.

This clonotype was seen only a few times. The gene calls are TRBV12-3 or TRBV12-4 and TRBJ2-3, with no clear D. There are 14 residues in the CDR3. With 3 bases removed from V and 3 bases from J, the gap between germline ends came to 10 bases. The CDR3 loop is CASSFLTGTDTQYF. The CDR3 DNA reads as TGTGCCAGCAGTTTTTTGACCGGAACAGATACGCAGTATTTT.

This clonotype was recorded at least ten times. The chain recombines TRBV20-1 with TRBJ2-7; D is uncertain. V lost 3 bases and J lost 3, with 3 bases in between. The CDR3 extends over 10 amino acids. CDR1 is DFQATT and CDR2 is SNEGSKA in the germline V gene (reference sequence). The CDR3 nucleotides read TGCAGTGCTAGTCGCTACGAGCAGTACTTC. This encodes CSASRYEQYF.

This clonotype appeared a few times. The CDR3 spells CASSQGGQGVTYEQYF. As DNA, the CDR3 is TGTGCCAGCAGTCAAGGGGGACAGGGGGTCACCTACGAGCAGTACTTC. This chain joins TRBV7-9 and TRBJ2-7, with 11 bases identical to TRBD1. Trimming took 6 bases from V and 2 from J; bases not matched to a gene: 9. From germline, CDR1 is SEHNR and CDR2 FQNEAQ (reference sequence). The CDR3 has 16 amino acids.

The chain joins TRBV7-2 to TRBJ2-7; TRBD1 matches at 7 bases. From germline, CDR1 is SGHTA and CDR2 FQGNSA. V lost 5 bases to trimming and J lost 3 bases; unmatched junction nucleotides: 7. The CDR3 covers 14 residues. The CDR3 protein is CASSRTRDSYEQYF. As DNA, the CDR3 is TGTGCCAGCAGCAGAACCCGGGACAGCTACGAGCAGTACTTC.

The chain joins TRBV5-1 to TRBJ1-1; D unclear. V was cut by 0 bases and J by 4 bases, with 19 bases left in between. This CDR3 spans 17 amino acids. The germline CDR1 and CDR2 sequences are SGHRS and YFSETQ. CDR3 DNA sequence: TGCGCCAGCAGCTTGGTCGTTTTTGGTAAGGGCGCCACTGAAGCTTTCTTT. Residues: CASSLVVFGKGATEAFF.

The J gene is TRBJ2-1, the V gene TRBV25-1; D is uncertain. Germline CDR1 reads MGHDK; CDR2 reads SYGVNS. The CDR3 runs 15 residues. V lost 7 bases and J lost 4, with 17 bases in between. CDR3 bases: TGTGCCAGCACCCGCGACTCCAATTCTTACAATGAGCAGTTCTTC. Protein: CASTRDSNSYNEQFF.

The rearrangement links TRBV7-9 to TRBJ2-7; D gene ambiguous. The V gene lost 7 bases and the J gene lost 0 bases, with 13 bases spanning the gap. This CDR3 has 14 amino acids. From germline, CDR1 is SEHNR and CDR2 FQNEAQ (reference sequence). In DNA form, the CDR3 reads TGTGCCAGCATCTCGGAGCATAGCTCCTACGAGCAGTACTTC. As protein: CASISEHSSYEQYF.

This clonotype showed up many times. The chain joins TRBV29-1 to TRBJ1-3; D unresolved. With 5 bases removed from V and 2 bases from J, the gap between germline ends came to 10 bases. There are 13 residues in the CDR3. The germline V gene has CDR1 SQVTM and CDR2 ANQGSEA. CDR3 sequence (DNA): TGCAGCGTTTCCGGCAGTACTGGAAACACCATATATTTT. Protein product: CSVSGSTGNTIYF.

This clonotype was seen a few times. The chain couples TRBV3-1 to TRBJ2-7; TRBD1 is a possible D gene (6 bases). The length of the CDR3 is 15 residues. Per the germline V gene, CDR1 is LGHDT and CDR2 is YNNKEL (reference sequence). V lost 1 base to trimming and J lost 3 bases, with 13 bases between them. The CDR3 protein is CASSQGTAKGYEQYF. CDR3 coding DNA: TGTGCCAGCAGCCAAGGGACAGCGAAAGGCTACGAGCAGTACTTC.

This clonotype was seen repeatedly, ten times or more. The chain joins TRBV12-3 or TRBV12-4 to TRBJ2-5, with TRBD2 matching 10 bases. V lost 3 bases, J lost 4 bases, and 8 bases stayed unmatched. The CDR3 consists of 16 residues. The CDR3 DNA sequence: TGTGCCAGCAGTTTTAGCGGGAGGAATAATGGAGAGACCCAGTACTTC. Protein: CASSFSGRNNGETQYF.

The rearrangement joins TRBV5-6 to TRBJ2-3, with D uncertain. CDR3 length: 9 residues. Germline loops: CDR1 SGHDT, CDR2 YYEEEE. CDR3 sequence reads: CCLADTQYF. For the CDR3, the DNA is TGTTGCCTTGCGGATACGCAGTATTTT.

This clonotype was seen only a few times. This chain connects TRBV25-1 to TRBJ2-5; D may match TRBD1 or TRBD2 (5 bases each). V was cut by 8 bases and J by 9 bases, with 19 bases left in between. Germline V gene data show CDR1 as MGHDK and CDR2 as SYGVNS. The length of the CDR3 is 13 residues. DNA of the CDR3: TGTGCCAGCCGACAGACGAGGGAATCGGCCCAGTACTTC. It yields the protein CASRQTRESAQYF.

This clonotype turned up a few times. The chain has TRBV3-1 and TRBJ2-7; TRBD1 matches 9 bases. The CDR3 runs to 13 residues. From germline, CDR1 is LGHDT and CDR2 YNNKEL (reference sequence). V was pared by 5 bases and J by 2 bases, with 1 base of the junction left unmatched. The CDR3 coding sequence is TGTGCCAGCAGCGGGGACAGGGCCTACGAGCAGTACTTC. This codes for CASSGDRAYEQYF.

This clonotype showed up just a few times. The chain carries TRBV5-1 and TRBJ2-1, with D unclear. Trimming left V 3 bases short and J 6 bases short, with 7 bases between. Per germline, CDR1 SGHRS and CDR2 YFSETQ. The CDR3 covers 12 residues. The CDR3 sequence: CASSSYPNEQFF. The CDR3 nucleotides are TGCGCCAGCAGCTCCTACCCCAATGAGCAGTTCTTC.

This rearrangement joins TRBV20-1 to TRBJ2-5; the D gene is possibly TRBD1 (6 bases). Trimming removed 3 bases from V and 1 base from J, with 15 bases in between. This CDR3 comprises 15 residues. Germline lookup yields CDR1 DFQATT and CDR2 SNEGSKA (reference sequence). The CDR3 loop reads CSASRGGPVQETQYF. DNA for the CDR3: TGCAGTGCTAGTAGAGGGGGTCCCGTCCAAGAGACCCAGTACTTC.

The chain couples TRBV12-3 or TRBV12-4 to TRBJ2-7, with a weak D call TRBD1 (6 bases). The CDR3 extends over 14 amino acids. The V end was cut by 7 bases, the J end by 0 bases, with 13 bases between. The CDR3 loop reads CASTYRAGSYEQYF. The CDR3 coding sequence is TGTGCCAGCACCTACAGGGCAGGCTCCTACGAGCAGTACTTC.

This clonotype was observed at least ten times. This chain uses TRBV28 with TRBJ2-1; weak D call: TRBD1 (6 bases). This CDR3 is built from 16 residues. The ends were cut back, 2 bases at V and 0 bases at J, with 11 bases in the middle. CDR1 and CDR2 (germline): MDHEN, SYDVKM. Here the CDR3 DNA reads TGTGCCAGCAGTTTAGCAGGGGAGAGCTCCTACAATGAGCAGTTCTTC. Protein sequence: CASSLAGESSYNEQFF. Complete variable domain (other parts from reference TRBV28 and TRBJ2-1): DVKVTQSSRYLVKRTGEKVFLECVQDMDHENMFWYRQDPGLGLRLIYFSYDVKMKEKGDIPEGYSVSREKKERFSLILESASTNQTSMYLCASSLAGESSYNEQFFGPGTRLTVL.

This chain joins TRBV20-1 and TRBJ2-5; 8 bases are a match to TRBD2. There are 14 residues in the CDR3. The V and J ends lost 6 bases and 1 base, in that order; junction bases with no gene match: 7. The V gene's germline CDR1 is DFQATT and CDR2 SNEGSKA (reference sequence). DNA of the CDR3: TGCAGTGCACCGAAGCGGGGGCCCCAAGAGACCCAGTACTTC. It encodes CSAPKRGPQETQYF.

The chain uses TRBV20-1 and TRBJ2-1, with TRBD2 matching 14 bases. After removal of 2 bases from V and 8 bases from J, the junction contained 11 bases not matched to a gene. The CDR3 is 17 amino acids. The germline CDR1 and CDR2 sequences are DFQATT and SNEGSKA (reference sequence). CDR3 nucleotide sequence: TGCAGTGCTAGACCCGGGACTAGCGGGAGTGGTCGACATGAGCAGTTCTTC. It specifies CSARPGTSGSGRHEQFF.

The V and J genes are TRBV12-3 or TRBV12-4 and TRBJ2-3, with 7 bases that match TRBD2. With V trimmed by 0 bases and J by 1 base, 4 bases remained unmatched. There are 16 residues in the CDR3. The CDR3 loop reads CASSLATSGGTDTQYF. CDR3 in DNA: TGTGCCAGCAGTTTAGCTACCAGCGGGGGCACAGATACGCAGTATTTT.

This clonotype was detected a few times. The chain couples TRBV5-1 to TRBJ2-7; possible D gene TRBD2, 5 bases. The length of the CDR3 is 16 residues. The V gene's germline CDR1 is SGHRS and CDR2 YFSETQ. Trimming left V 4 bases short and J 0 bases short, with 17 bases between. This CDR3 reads CASSPRPRGSSYEQYF. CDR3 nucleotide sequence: TGCGCCAGCAGCCCACGCCCCCGAGGGAGCTCCTACGAGCAGTACTTC. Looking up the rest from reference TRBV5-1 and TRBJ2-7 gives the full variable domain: KAGVTQTPRYLIKTRGQQVTLSCSPISGHRSVSWYQQTPGQGLQFLFEYFSETQRNKGNFPGRFSGRQFSNSRSEMNVSTLELGDSALYLCASSPRPRGSSYEQYFGPGTRLTVT.

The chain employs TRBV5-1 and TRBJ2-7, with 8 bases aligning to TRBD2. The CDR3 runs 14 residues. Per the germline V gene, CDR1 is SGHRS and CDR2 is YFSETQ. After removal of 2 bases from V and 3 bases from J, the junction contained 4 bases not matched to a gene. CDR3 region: CASSFFSGGYEQYF. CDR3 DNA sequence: TGCGCCAGCAGCTTTTTCAGCGGGGGCTACGAGCAGTACTTC.